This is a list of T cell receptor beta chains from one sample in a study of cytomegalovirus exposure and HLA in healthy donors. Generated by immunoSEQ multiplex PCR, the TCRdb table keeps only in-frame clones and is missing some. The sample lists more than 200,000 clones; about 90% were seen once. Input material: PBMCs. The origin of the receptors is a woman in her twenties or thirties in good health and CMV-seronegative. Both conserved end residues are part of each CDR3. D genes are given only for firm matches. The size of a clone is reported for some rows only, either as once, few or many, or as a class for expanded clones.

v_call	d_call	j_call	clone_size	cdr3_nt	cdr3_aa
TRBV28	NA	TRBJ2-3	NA	TGTGCCAGCGATGGGGGTCCCCCAAGGGATACGCAGTATTTT	CASDGGPPRDTQYF
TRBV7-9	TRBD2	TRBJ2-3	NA	TGTGCCAGCAGCTTAACGACTAGCGGGGTAATCACAGATACGCAGTATTTT	CASSLTTSGVITDTQYF
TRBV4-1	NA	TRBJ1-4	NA	TGCGCCAGCAGCAATCCGGGCGGTAATGAAAAACTGTTTTTT	CASSNPGGNEKLFF
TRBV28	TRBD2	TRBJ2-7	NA	TGTGCCAGCAGTTTCGAGCGGGACTCACTTGATTACGAGCAGTACTTC	CASSFERDSLDYEQYF
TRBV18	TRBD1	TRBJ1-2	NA	TGTGCCAGCTCACAACCGACAGGGGATGGCTACACCTTC	CASSQPTGDGYTF
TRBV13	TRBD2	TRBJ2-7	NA	TGTGCCAGCAGCACTAGCGGGTTCGAGCAGTACTTC	CASSTSGFEQYF
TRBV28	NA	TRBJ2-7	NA	TGTGCCAGCAGTTTAAGTACGAGCGAGCAGTACTTC	CASSLSTSEQYF
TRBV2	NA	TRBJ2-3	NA	TGTGCCAGCAGTGATCGGCGAGACACGCAGTATTTT	CASSDRRDTQYF
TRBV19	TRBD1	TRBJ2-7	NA	TGTGCCAGTAGTCCGGACAGGGTAAGCGAGCAGTACTTC	CASSPDRVSEQYF
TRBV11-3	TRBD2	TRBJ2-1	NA	TGTGCCAGCAGCGACTCCCCCCTAGCGGGAGGGAACAATGAGCAGTTCTTC	CASSDSPLAGGNNEQFF
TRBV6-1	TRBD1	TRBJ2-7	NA	TGTGCCAGCAGTGAGTTGACAGGGGGCCTCTCCTACGAGCAGTACTTC	CASSELTGGLSYEQYF
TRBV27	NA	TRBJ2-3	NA	TGTGCCAGCAGTTTATCGTGGGGGGTTCTTCTTTTATCTAGCACAGATACGCAGTATTTT	CASSLSWGVLLLSSTDTQYF
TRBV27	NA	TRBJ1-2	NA	TGTGCCAGCAGTTTTCGGGGGTTATACTCGGGTGGCTACACCTTC	CASSFRGLYSGGYTF
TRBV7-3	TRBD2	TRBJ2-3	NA	TGTGCCAGCAGCTTACTAAGTGCGGGAGAGGGGACAGATACGCAGTATTTT	CASSLLSAGEGTDTQYF
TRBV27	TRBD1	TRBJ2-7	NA	TGTGCCAGCGCCCGGGACAGGAGCTACGAGCAGTACTTC	CASARDRSYEQYF
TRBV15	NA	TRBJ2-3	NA	TGTGCCACCAGGTTGGGACTGGCTCGCCCAGATACGCAGTATTTT	CATRLGLARPDTQYF
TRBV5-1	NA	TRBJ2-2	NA	TGCGCCAGCAGCTTGATCCTAGCGCCCCGGGAGCTGTTTTTT	CASSLILAPRELFF
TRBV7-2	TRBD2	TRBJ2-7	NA	TGTGCCAGCAGCTTGGCCGGGACTAGACCTAATGCCTACGAGCAGTACTTC	CASSLAGTRPNAYEQYF
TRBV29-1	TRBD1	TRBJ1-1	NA	TGCAGCGTGACGATACCCAGGACAGGGGTGAACACTGAAGCTTTCTTT	CSVTIPRTGVNTEAFF
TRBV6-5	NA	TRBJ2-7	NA	TGTGCCAGCAGTACAGGGTCTCGGGCGGAGCAGTACTTC	CASSTGSRAEQYF
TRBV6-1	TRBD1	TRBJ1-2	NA	TGTGCCAGCAAGCTCGGACAGGGTGGCGGCTACACCTTC	CASKLGQGGGYTF
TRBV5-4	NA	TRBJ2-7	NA	TGTGCCAGCAGCTTGTGGGATATTTCCTACGAGCAGTACTTC	CASSLWDISYEQYF
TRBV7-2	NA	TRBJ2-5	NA	TGTGCCAGCAGCTTGTATTGGGGCGGGCGACAAGAGACCCAGTACTTC	CASSLYWGGRQETQYF
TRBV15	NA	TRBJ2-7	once	TGTGCCACCAGCAGAGATTACGGGGTCTCCTACGAGCAGTACTTC	CATSRDYGVSYEQYF
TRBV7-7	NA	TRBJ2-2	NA	TGTGCCAGCAGCTCGGGGAACGGGGAGCTGTTTTTT	CASSSGNGELFF
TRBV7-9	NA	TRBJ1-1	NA	TGTGCCAGCAGCCCGGCGACAGTGATGAACACTGAAGCTTTCTTT	CASSPATVMNTEAFF
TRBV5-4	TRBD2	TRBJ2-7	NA	TGTGCCAGCAGCCTGGCGGGACTAGCGGACTACGAGCAGTACTTC	CASSLAGLADYEQYF
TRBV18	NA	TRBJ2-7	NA	TGTGCCAGCTCCCTCGGGCAGGGGCCCTCCTACGAGCAGTACTTC	CASSLGQGPSYEQYF
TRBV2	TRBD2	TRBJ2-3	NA	TGTGCCAGCAGTGAATCCAGCGGGAGGGCCAAAGATACGCAGTATTTT	CASSESSGRAKDTQYF
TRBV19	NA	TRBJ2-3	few	TGTGCCAGTAGTAACAGGGACACAGATACGCAGTATTTT	CASSNRDTDTQYF
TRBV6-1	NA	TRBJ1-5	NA	TGTGCCAGCAGTGAAGCGGGGGGGGCGGGGATAAATCAGCCCCAGCATTTT	CASSEAGGAGINQPQHF
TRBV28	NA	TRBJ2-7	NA	TGTGCCAGCAATCCCCGGGACCCCGCCTACGAGCAGTACTTC	CASNPRDPAYEQYF
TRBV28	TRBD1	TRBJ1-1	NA	TGTGCCAGCAGTTTAAAGACAGGGGCAGCTTTCTTT	CASSLKTGAAFF
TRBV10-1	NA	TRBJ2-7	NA	TGCGCCAGCAGTGAGTCGGAAGGAAAACACGAGCAGTACTTC	CASSESEGKHEQYF
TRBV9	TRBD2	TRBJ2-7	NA	TGTGCCAGCAGCGTAGCGTCGGGAGGAAACTACGAGCAGTACTTC	CASSVASGGNYEQYF
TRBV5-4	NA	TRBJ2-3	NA	TGTGCCAGCAGCTTGGCGGGGCCGGCGTCAGATACGCAGTATTTT	CASSLAGPASDTQYF
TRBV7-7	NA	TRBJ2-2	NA	TGTGCCAGCGGCGAGGGCTTGGGGACCGGGGAGCTGTTTTTT	CASGEGLGTGELFF
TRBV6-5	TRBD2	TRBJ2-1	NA	TGTGCCAGCAGTTACTCGAGACTAGCTGGCCTCAATGAGCAGTTCTTC	CASSYSRLAGLNEQFF
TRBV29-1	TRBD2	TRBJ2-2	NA	TGCAGCGTTGGCGGACTAGCGGCCAGAAGTATCGACACCGGGGAGCTGTTTTTT	CSVGGLAARSIDTGELFF
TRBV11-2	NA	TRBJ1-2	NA	TGTGCCAGCAGCTTACCAAATGCAGGTGGCTACACCTTC	CASSLPNAGGYTF
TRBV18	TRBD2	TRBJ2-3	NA	TGTGCCAGCTCACCGAGGCTCGCCGGGGGGGGCACAGATACGCAGTATTTT	CASSPRLAGGGTDTQYF
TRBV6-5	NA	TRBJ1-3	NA	TGTGCCAGCAGTTCGACCGGACACTCTGGAAACACCATATATTTT	CASSSTGHSGNTIYF
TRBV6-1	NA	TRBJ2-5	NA	TGTGCCAGCAGTGAAACAGGGATAATCAGAGAGACCCAGTACTTC	CASSETGIIRETQYF
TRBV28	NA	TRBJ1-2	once	TGTGCCAGCACCCCCGGGGGGCGCATTGGCTACACCTTC	CASTPGGRIGYTF
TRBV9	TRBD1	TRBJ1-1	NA	TGTGCCAGCAGCGGAGGGGGCCGGAACACTGAAGCTTTCTTT	CASSGGGRNTEAFF
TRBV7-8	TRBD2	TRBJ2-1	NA	TGTGCCAGCAGCTGGACTAGCGATGAGCAGTTCTTC	CASSWTSDEQFF
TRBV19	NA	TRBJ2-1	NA	TGTGCCAGTAGTCCGACAAACAGGGATCGGTTCTTC	CASSPTNRDRFF
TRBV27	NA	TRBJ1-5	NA	TGTGCCAGCAGTTCTCGACCCCTAACGAGCAATCAGCCCCAGCATTTT	CASSSRPLTSNQPQHF